The 18 T cell receptor beta chains reported below all come from one sample, sequenced in a study of response to subunit inactivated influenza vaccine. From the RT-PCR reads, TCRdb called clonotypes with MiXCR, one entry per CDR3 protein. In the table there are hundreds of thousands of distinct CDR3 sequences, about 20% of which are singletons. This sample comprised PBMCs from blood, obtained about 20 months after vaccination. Receptor source: a man in his fifties or sixties who received an inactivated influenza vaccine.

The rearrangement uses TRBV24-1 and TRBJ1-2; no clear D gene. The V gene lost 5 bases and the J gene lost 6 bases, with 12 bases spanning the gap. Germline CDR1 reads KGHDR; CDR2 reads SFDVKD. The length of the CDR3 is 13 residues. The CDR3 DNA reads as TGTGCCACCAGTGCGATGGGGTTCGATGGCTACACCTTC. Translation gives CATSAMGFDGYTF.

Only a few counts were recorded for this clonotype. This chain uses TRBV30 with TRBJ1-1, with 9 bases aligning to TRBD1. J gave up 3 bases and V 7 bases, and 6 bases lay outside the gene matches. The CDR3 extends over 13 amino acids. The V gene's germline CDR1 is GTSNPN and CDR2 SVGIG (reference sequence). This CDR3 reads CALGTGPYTEAFF. The CDR3 bases are TGTGCCTTAGGGACAGGGCCGTACACTGAAGCTTTCTTT.

The chain combines TRBV4-2 with TRBJ1-2; no reliable D call. Germline CDR1 reads LGHNA; CDR2 reads YNFKEQ. V was shortened by 0 bases and J by 0 bases, with 11 bases between the two germline ends. This CDR3 comprises 16 residues. The CDR3 coding sequence is TGTGCCAGCAGCCAAGATTTCCGTGCTTCTAACTATGGCTACACCTTC. Translating it yields CASSQDFRASNYGYTF.

The gene calls are TRBV10-3 and TRBJ2-5; possibly TRBD2 for D (5 bases). Trimming cost V 10 bases and J 6 bases, with 21 bases left between them. The CDR3 totals 14 residues. The germline gives CDR1 ENHRY, CDR2 SYGVKD. CDR3 sequence reads: CATEESVSGKTQYF. The CDR3 coding sequence is TGTGCCACTGAAGAGAGCGTCTCCGGGAAGACCCAGTACTTC.

The sample holds many counts of this clonotype. The V call is TRBV29-1, the J call TRBJ1-1; D not resolved. V lost 0 bases to trimming and J lost 4 bases, with 15 bases between them. This CDR3 spans 15 amino acids. CDR1 is SQVTM, CDR2 ANQGSEA, per germline. The CDR3: CSVEEIMAGLTEAFF. DNA for the CDR3: TGCAGCGTTGAAGAGATTATGGCAGGACTCACTGAAGCTTTCTTT.

This sequence joins TRBV6-2 or TRBV6-3 and TRBJ2-1; TRBD2 agrees at 13 bases. There are 16 residues in the CDR3. Germline V gene data show CDR1 as MNHEY and CDR2 as SVGEGT. Trimming cost V 3 bases and J 6 bases; bases outside gene matches: 5. For the CDR3, the DNA is TGTGCCAGCAGTTATCCGACTAGCGGGGGGACCAATGAGCAGTTCTTC. This sequence encodes CASSYPTSGGTNEQFF.

The chain employs TRBV4-2 and TRBJ1-2, with D perhaps matching TRBD1 (5 bases). From germline, CDR1 is LGHNA and CDR2 YNFKEQ. Trimming removed 0 bases from V and 8 bases from J, with 7 bases in between. This CDR3 region has 12 residues. In nucleotides, the CDR3 is TGTGCCAGCAGCCAAGATCGGGGGGGCTACACCTTC. Encoded protein: CASSQDRGGYTF.

This clonotype was detected only a few times. This chain uses TRBV12-3 or TRBV12-4 with TRBJ1-2, with TRBD1 as a possible D gene (6 bases). The CDR3 has 13 amino acids. The V end lost 8 bases, the J end lost 6 bases, and 16 bases lay between the germline ends. The CDR3 region is CASQGSYYNGYTF. CDR3 DNA: TGTGCCAGCCAGGGGAGTTACTACAATGGCTACACCTTC.

J is TRBJ2-1 and V is TRBV4-3; tentatively, D is TRBD1 or TRBD2 (5 bases each). Looked up from germline, CDR1 is LGHNA and CDR2 is YSLEER. V shed 1 base and J shed 8 bases, with 18 bases lying between them. The CDR3 spans 16 residues. CDR3 bases: TGCGCCAGCAGCCAAGGTTCCCTAGCTAGGGGCGATGAGCAGTTCTTC. Translated, it gives CASSQGSLARGDEQFF.

V usage is TRBV20-1 and J usage is TRBJ2-7; D may be TRBD1 (7 bases). The CDR3 is made up of 13 amino acids. V lost 6 bases to trimming and J lost 3 bases, with 15 bases between them. Germline-derived CDR1 and CDR2 are DFQATT and SNEGSKA (reference sequence). This CDR3 reads CSAEGQRGYEQYF. The DNA of the CDR3 is TGCAGTGCGGAGGGACAGCGCGGCTACGAGCAGTACTTC.

This clonotype was seen a handful of times. The rearrangement links TRBV4-2 to TRBJ1-4; 8 positions agree with TRBD1. Germline trimming cut 4 bases from V and 13 bases from J; bases unmatched to any gene: 14. From germline, CDR1 is LGHNA and CDR2 YNFKEQ. CDR3 length equals 15 residues. CDR3 DNA sequence: TGTGCCAGCAGCCCGCAACCGGGACAGGACATAAGACTGTTTTTT. Its protein is CASSPQPGQDIRLFF.

This clonotype was counted between two and nine times. This chain uses TRBV27 with TRBJ1-5; no reliable D call. Trimming pared 2 bases from V and 7 bases from J, leaving 9 bases between. Germline CDR1 MNHEY, CDR2 SMNVEV (reference sequence). The CDR3 is made up of 13 amino acids. CDR3 nucleotides: TGTGCCAGCAGTTTAATGGGAAAGCAGCCCCAGCATTTT. Amino acids: CASSLMGKQPQHF.

This chain connects TRBV12-3 or TRBV12-4 to TRBJ2-1, with D tentatively TRBD2 (6 bases). This CDR3 spans 15 amino acids. Trimming took off 6 bases at V and 4 bases at J, with 16 bases between the two ends. The CDR3 protein is CASRPTRRAYNEQFF. The CDR3 DNA sequence: TGTGCCAGCAGGCCAACTCGGAGGGCTTACAATGAGCAGTTCTTC.

This clonotype was picked up a small number of times. The chain has TRBV7-6 and TRBJ2-7; the match to TRBD1 covers 7 bases. Germline V lookup: CDR1 SGHVS, CDR2 FNYEAQ. The CDR3 loop spans 14 amino acids. J lost 1 base, V lost 4 bases, and 4 bases had no gene match. The CDR3 region has the DNA TGTGCCAGCAGCTCGACAGGGAAATCCTACGAGCAGTACTTC. It translates to CASSSTGKSYEQYF.

This chain joins TRBV20-1 and TRBJ2-3; D possibly corresponds to TRBD2 (6 bases). The CDR3 sequence is 16 residues long. Germline V gives CDR1 DFQATT, CDR2 SNEGSKA (reference sequence). Trimming pared 0 bases from V and 2 bases from J, leaving 15 bases between. The CDR3 region has the DNA TGCAGTGCTAGAGATCTAGGGCTAGCGAACACAGATACGCAGTATTTT. It codes for CSARDLGLANTDTQYF.

This clonotype was counted between two and nine times. The rearrangement uses TRBV30 and TRBJ1-2, with a tentative D call TRBD1 (6 bases). Trimming cost V 2 bases and J 5 bases, with 9 bases left between them. The CDR3 contains 12 residues. Germline V gene data show CDR1 as GTSNPN and CDR2 as SVGIG (reference sequence). The CDR3 nucleotides are TGTGCCTGGAGTTCGACAGGTTATGGCTACACCTTC. Protein sequence: CAWSSTGYGYTF.

The genes are TRBV20-1 and TRBJ2-1; D tentatively reads TRBD1 or TRBD2 (5 bases each). Per the germline V gene, CDR1 is DFQATT and CDR2 is SNEGSKA (reference sequence). V lost 5 bases to trimming and J lost 0 bases, with 8 bases between them. This CDR3 region has 13 residues. The CDR3 reads CSADGTSYNEQFF. CDR3 nucleotides: TGCAGTGCTGACGGGACCTCCTACAATGAGCAGTTCTTC.

The V call is TRBV12-3 or TRBV12-4, the J call TRBJ1-6, with D unclear. Trimming stripped 5 bases from V and 7 bases from J, with 18 bases between. The CDR3 runs to 16 residues. The CDR3 sequence: CASSAWTLPANSPLHF. CDR3 nucleotide sequence: TGTGCCAGCAGTGCTTGGACCCTCCCGGCAAATTCACCCCTCCACTTT.